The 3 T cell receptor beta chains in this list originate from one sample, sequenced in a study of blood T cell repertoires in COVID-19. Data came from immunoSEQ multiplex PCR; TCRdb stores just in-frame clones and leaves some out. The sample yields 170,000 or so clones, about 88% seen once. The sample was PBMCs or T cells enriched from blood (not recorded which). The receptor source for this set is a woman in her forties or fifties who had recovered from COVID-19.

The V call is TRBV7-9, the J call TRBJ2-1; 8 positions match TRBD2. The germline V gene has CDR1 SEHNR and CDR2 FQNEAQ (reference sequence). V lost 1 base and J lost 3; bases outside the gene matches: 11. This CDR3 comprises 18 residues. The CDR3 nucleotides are TGTGCCAGCAGCTTAGGGAACTATATTAGCGGGAACTACAATGAGCAGTTCTTC. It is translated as CASSLGNYISGNYNEQFF.

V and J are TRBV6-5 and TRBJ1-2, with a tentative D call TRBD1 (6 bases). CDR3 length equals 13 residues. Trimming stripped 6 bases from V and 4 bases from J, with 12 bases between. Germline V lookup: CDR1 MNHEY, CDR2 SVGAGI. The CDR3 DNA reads TGTGCCAGCAGCCCGACAGGTCTCTATGGCTACACCTTC. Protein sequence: CASSPTGLYGYTF.

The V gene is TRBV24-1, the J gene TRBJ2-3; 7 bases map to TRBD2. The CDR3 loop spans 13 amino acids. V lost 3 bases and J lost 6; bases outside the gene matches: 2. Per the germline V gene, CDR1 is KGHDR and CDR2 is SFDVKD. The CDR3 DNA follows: TGTGCCACCAGTGATCCCGGGGGGGATACGCAGTATTTT. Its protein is CATSDPGGDTQYF.